The 8 T cell receptor beta chains below all came from one sample that was sequenced in a study of spatial heterogeneity in lung cancer. TCRdb used MiXCR to reprocess the 5' RACE reads, holding one entry per CDR3 protein. The data show about 52,000 distinct CDR3 sequences, under 8% seen once. Time point of the sample: blood at routine non-recurrence follow-up after resection. Tumor, nontumor lung or frozen PBMC supplied whole RNA, sequenced without sorting. Sequences were derived from PBMCs, sampled at follow-up. These receptors all come from a female donor with early-stage non-small cell lung cancer.

This clonotype was counted ten times or more. The chain couples TRBV5-1 to TRBJ1-2; unclear D gene. The CDR3 runs to 12 residues. Per the germline V gene, CDR1 is SGHRS and CDR2 is YFSETQ. Trimming took off 4 bases at V and 8 bases at J, with 12 bases between the two ends. As DNA, the CDR3 is TGCGCCAGCAGCCCCCCAGAAGGCGGCTACACCTTC. It encodes CASSPPEGGYTF. The complete variable domain, with remaining parts taken from reference TRBV5-1 and TRBJ1-2, reads KAGVTQTPRYLIKTRGQQVTLSCSPISGHRSVSWYQQTPGQGLQFLFEYFSETQRNKGNFPGRFSGRQFSNSRSEMNVSTLELGDSALYLCASSPPEGGYTFGSGTRLTVV.

This clonotype came up many times. V and J are TRBV7-9 and TRBJ1-1, with D unresolved. CDR3 length: 14 amino acids. The V end lost 2 bases, the J end lost 4 bases, and 11 bases lay between the germline ends. Germline CDR1 is SEHNR and CDR2 is FQNEAQ (reference sequence). The CDR3 DNA follows: TGTGCCAGCAGCTTACGAGGCGGTAGCACTGAAGCTTTCTTT. Residues: CASSLRGGSTEAFF.

The table lists this clonotype with many counts. The chain employs TRBV5-1 and TRBJ2-1; D uncertain. Germline V gene lookup returns CDR1 SGHRS and CDR2 YFSETQ. The CDR3 is made up of 14 amino acids. Trimming shortened V by 0 bases and J by 6 bases, and 10 bases separated the two germline ends. For the CDR3, the DNA is TGCGCCAGCAGCTTGGCCTCGCTAGGCAATGAGCAGTTCTTC. Translating it yields CASSLASLGNEQFF.

There are many counts of this clonotype. The genes are TRBV29-1 and TRBJ1-2, with unresolved D. The CDR3 contains 13 residues. Trimming shortened V by 5 bases and J by 1 base, and 11 bases separated the two germline ends. CDR1 and CDR2 from the germline V gene are SQVTM and ANQGSEA. The CDR3 DNA follows: TGCAGCGTTAAGGACGGCCTTAACTATGGCTACACCTTC. It codes for CSVKDGLNYGYTF.

This clonotype was counted only a few times. The chain recombines TRBV6-5 with TRBJ1-2; D uncertain. With 7 bases removed from V and 4 bases from J, the gap between germline ends came to 10 bases. The CDR3 loop spans 12 amino acids. Germline V gene lookup returns CDR1 MNHEY and CDR2 SVGAGI. CDR3 nucleotide sequence: TGTGCCAGCATGGCGACACCCTATGGCTACACCTTC. This translates into CASMATPYGYTF.

This clonotype came up a few times. The rearrangement links TRBV18 to TRBJ1-1, with no clear D. V gave up 3 bases and J gave up 8 bases, with 19 bases separating them. The germline CDR1 and CDR2 sequences are KGHSH and LQKENI. The CDR3 has 15 amino acids. The CDR3 bases are TGTGCCAGCTCACCTCTGTCCGCGTCCCTGGCCGAAGCTTTCTTT. This gives the protein CASSPLSASLAEAFF.

This clonotype appeared many times. V usage is TRBV3-1 and J usage is TRBJ2-6; TRBD2 is a possible D gene (6 bases). Germline V gene data show CDR1 as LGHDT and CDR2 as YNNKEL (reference sequence). This CDR3 contains 18 residues. Trimming pared 4 bases from V and 1 base from J, leaving 17 bases between. This CDR3 reads CASSLKPGGYSGANVLTF. For the CDR3, the DNA is TGTGCCAGCAGCCTCAAACCCGGGGGATATTCTGGGGCCAACGTCCTGACTTTC.

The rearrangement uses TRBV13 and TRBJ2-7; D tentatively fits TRBD1 or TRBD2 (5 bases each). The CDR3 has 13 amino acids. V was trimmed by 10 bases and J by 3 bases, leaving 16 bases between them. The germline V gene encodes CDR1 PRHDT and CDR2 FYEKMQ (reference sequence). For the CDR3, the DNA is TGTGCCACTCGACTGGCTGGGGGCTACGAGCAGTACTTC. This gives the protein CATRLAGGYEQYF.